Included here is one T cell receptor (beta chain) sequence, with context. The CDR3 has 16 residues. The germline V and J ends were trimmed by 3 bases and 6 bases, with 18 bases remaining between them. Germline lookup yields CDR1 KGHSH and CDR2 LQKENI. The data are from a study of shared clonotypes between healthy human individuals. Method: immunoSEQ multiplex PCR; TCRdb's copy keeps in-frame clones and lacks some. The sample includes fewer than 2.5 million clones, roughly 93% of them seen just once. The chain couples TRBV18 to TRBJ1-5, with D possibly TRBD1 on 5 matching bases. This receptor was taken from a man aged 18-30 years in good health. Some clones in this sample may be carry-over from other donors' samples. What was sequenced was naive CD4+ T cells from PBMCs. Noted subset: CD45RA+ positively selected. The CDR3 DNA follows: TGTGCCAGCTCACCGACCGTCGGAGGGGCGGTTCAGCCCCAGCATTTT. It specifies CASSPTVGGAVQPQHF.